This T cell receptor (beta chain) was observed in a study of cytomegalovirus exposure and HLA in healthy donors. Study observations and caveats: The authors confirmed in vitro that three CMV-associated chains were specific for CMV antigens.

This clone was counted between two and nine times. Its antigen is as yet unknown. The donors were members of the validation cohort, which comprised 90 to 150 subjects and was separate from the first cohort of several hundred subjects. The CDR3 spans 15 residues. Germline CDR1 reads SNHLY; CDR2 reads FYNNEI. V was clipped by 4 bases and J by 9 bases, with 19 bases between them. TCRdb keeps only in-frame clones here, not all; method: immunoSEQ multiplex PCR. The sample consists of 150,000 to 200,000 clones, around 82% of them appearing once. The chain is built from TRBV2 and TRBJ1-5, with a possible D match to TRBD1 (6 bases). Sequenced material: PBMCs. The sequence was obtained from a woman in her late teens or twenties in good health and CMV-seropositive. This CDR3 reads CASSALGQTSRPQHF. As DNA, the CDR3 is TGTGCCAGCAGTGCCCTAGGACAGACCTCCCGGCCCCAGCATTTT.